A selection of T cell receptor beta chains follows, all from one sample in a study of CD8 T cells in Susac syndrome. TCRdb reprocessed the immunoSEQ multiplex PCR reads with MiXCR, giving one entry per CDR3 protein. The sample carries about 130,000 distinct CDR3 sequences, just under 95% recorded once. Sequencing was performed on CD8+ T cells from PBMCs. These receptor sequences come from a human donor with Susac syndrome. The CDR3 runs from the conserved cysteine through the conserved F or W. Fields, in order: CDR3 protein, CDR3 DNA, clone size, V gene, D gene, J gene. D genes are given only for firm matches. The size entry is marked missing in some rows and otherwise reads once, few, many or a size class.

cdr3_aa: CASSVAQGELDEQFF
cdr3_nt: TGTGCCAGCAGCGTAGCTCAGGGGGAACTAGATGAGCAGTTCTTC
clone_size: NA
v_call: TRBV9
d_call: TRBD1
j_call: TRBJ2-1

cdr3_aa: CASSDVETQYF
cdr3_nt: TGCGCCAGCAGCGACGTGGAGACCCAGTACTTC
clone_size: NA
v_call: TRBV5-1
d_call: NA
j_call: TRBJ2-5

cdr3_aa: CSARLRQGHEQYF
cdr3_nt: TGCAGTGCTAGACTCCGACAGGGGCACGAGCAGTACTTC
clone_size: NA
v_call: TRBV20-1
d_call: TRBD1
j_call: TRBJ2-7

cdr3_aa: CASSNPGAENTEAFF
cdr3_nt: TGTGCCAGCAGTAATCCGGGAGCCGAAAACACTGAAGCTTTCTTT
clone_size: NA
v_call: TRBV27
d_call: NA
j_call: TRBJ1-1

cdr3_aa: CASRGRRQETQYF
cdr3_nt: TGTGCCAGCAGAGGGAGGCGCCAAGAGACCCAGTACTTC
clone_size: NA
v_call: TRBV13
d_call: NA
j_call: TRBJ2-5

cdr3_aa: CASSFRGVGETQYF
cdr3_nt: TGTGCCAGCAGTTTCCGAGGGGTAGGGGAGACCCAGTACTTC
clone_size: NA
v_call: TRBV6-5
d_call: NA
j_call: TRBJ2-5

cdr3_aa: CASSQGGRGDHQETQYF
cdr3_nt: TGCGCCAGCAGCCAAGGGGGACGAGGGGACCACCAAGAGACCCAGTACTTC
clone_size: NA
v_call: TRBV4-1
d_call: NA
j_call: TRBJ2-5

cdr3_aa: CASGIQGNEQFF
cdr3_nt: TGTGCTAGTGGCATACAGGGGAATGAGCAGTTCTTC
clone_size: NA
v_call: TRBV12-5
d_call: TRBD1
j_call: TRBJ2-1

cdr3_aa: CSASEWTGWGNQPQHF
cdr3_nt: TGCAGTGCTAGCGAATGGACAGGGTGGGGCAATCAGCCCCAGCATTTT
clone_size: NA
v_call: TRBV20-1
d_call: TRBD1
j_call: TRBJ1-5

cdr3_aa: CASSLWGAATNEKLFF
cdr3_nt: TGTGCCAGCAGTTTGTGGGGGGCGGCTACTAATGAAAAACTGTTTTTT
clone_size: NA
v_call: TRBV12-3/TRBV12-4
d_call: NA
j_call: TRBJ1-4

cdr3_aa: CASSLDPGLASYEQYF
cdr3_nt: TGTGCCAGCAGCTTAGATCCGGGACTAGCATCCTACGAGCAGTACTTC
clone_size: NA
v_call: TRBV11-2
d_call: TRBD2
j_call: TRBJ2-7

cdr3_aa: CASSQAGSDTEAFF
cdr3_nt: TGCGCCAGCAGCCAAGCAGGTTCCGACACTGAAGCTTTCTTT
clone_size: NA
v_call: TRBV4-1
d_call: NA
j_call: TRBJ1-1

cdr3_aa: CSVDRTGVGDTQYF
cdr3_nt: TGCAGCGTTGACCGGACAGGGGTGGGAGATACGCAGTATTTT
clone_size: once
v_call: TRBV29-1
d_call: TRBD1
j_call: TRBJ2-3

cdr3_aa: CASSPLSGLTNTGELFF
cdr3_nt: TGTGCCAGCAGTCCCCTCTCGGGACTAACGAACACCGGGGAGCTGTTTTTT
clone_size: once
v_call: TRBV6-1
d_call: TRBD2
j_call: TRBJ2-2

cdr3_aa: CASSEGRGSSYNEQFF
cdr3_nt: TGTGCCAGCAGCGAAGGACGGGGAAGCTCCTACAATGAGCAGTTCTTC
clone_size: NA
v_call: TRBV6-1
d_call: NA
j_call: TRBJ2-1

cdr3_aa: CATHRDNSRGGETQYF
cdr3_nt: TGTGCCACCCACCGGGACAACTCACGGGGTGGAGAGACCCAGTACTTC
clone_size: NA
v_call: TRBV24-1
d_call: NA
j_call: TRBJ2-5

cdr3_aa: CASSAGEGGGQPQHF
cdr3_nt: TGCGCCAGCAGCGCAGGAGAGGGAGGTGGTCAGCCCCAGCATTTT
clone_size: once
v_call: TRBV5-1
d_call: NA
j_call: TRBJ1-5

cdr3_aa: CASSLETSSYEQYF
cdr3_nt: TGTGCCAGCAGCTTGGAGACGAGCTCCTACGAGCAGTACTTC
clone_size: NA
v_call: TRBV5-6
d_call: NA
j_call: TRBJ2-7

cdr3_aa: CASSQEPGTLKTNTEAFF
cdr3_nt: TGCGCCAGCAGCCAAGAGCCCGGGACACTCAAAACGAACACTGAAGCTTTCTTT
clone_size: NA
v_call: TRBV4-1
d_call: NA
j_call: TRBJ1-1

cdr3_aa: CSALLSSYNEQFF
cdr3_nt: TGCAGTGCTCTACTAAGCTCCTACAATGAGCAGTTCTTC
clone_size: NA
v_call: TRBV20-1
d_call: NA
j_call: TRBJ2-1

cdr3_aa: CASNTGQGGGEAFF
cdr3_nt: TGTGCCAGCAACACGGGACAGGGTGGTGGTGAAGCTTTCTTT
clone_size: NA
v_call: TRBV12-3/TRBV12-4
d_call: TRBD1
j_call: TRBJ1-1

cdr3_aa: CASSLRDSGGVIYEQYF
cdr3_nt: TGCGCCAGCAGCCTACGGGATAGCGGCGGAGTTATCTACGAGCAGTACTTC
clone_size: NA
v_call: TRBV4-1
d_call: NA
j_call: TRBJ2-7

cdr3_aa: CASSQSGVGTNYGYTF
cdr3_nt: TGTGCCAGCTCGCAATCGGGGGTTGGGACTAACTATGGCTACACCTTC
clone_size: NA
v_call: TRBV18
d_call: NA
j_call: TRBJ1-2

cdr3_aa: CSVLQGALSNEQFF
cdr3_nt: TGCAGCGTCTTACAGGGGGCGTTATCCAATGAGCAGTTCTTC
clone_size: NA
v_call: TRBV29-1
d_call: TRBD1
j_call: TRBJ2-1

cdr3_aa: CASAQVAEGSEQFF
cdr3_nt: TGTGCCAGCGCTCAGGTAGCGGAGGGGAGTGAGCAGTTCTTC
clone_size: NA
v_call: TRBV28
d_call: NA
j_call: TRBJ2-1

cdr3_aa: CASNSVGTPTGELFF
cdr3_nt: TGTGCCAGTAACTCGGTGGGGACACCAACCGGGGAGCTGTTTTTT
clone_size: NA
v_call: TRBV12-3/TRBV12-4
d_call: NA
j_call: TRBJ2-2

cdr3_aa: CAWNSGAGNNEQFF
cdr3_nt: TGTGCCTGGAACTCAGGAGCCGGTAACAATGAGCAGTTCTTC
clone_size: NA
v_call: TRBV30
d_call: NA
j_call: TRBJ2-1

cdr3_aa: CASSPRLAGGPGTHNEQFF
cdr3_nt: TGTGCCAGCAGCCCAAGACTAGCGGGAGGGCCTGGCACACACAATGAGCAGTTCTTC
clone_size: NA
v_call: TRBV7-6
d_call: TRBD2
j_call: TRBJ2-1

cdr3_aa: CASSPRWDDPLWSSSYTF
cdr3_nt: TGTGCCAGCAGCCCGCGTTGGGACGACCCCCTCTGGTCGTCAAGCTACACCTTC
clone_size: NA
v_call: TRBV11-1
d_call: NA
j_call: TRBJ1-2

cdr3_aa: CASSGERQIAKNIQYF
cdr3_nt: TGTGCCAGCAGTGGTGAAAGGCAGATAGCCAAAAACATTCAGTACTTC
clone_size: once
v_call: TRBV2
d_call: NA
j_call: TRBJ2-4

cdr3_aa: CASSSPAGYAEAFF
cdr3_nt: TGTGCCAGCAGTTCCCCAGCGGGTTATGCTGAAGCTTTCTTT
clone_size: NA
v_call: TRBV27
d_call: NA
j_call: TRBJ1-1